This T cell receptor beta chain was observed in a study of OX40 agonist ivuxolimab in advanced cancers. Study-level information: Participants could have had prior anti-PD-1, anti-PD-L1 or anti-CTLA-4 therapy, and around 43% had some. Partial responses were achieved by three patients: one hepatocellular carcinoma, two cutaneous melanoma.

Libraries were prepared by immunoSEQ multiplex PCR; TCRdb keeps only in-frame clonotypes and omits some of them. In the table there are 50,000 to 75,000 clones, 80% to 90% of which are singletons. CDR1 SGHAT and CDR2 FQNNGV come from the germline V gene. Trimming took off 0 bases at V and 6 bases at J, with 6 bases between the two ends. This CDR3 has 13 amino acids. The chain is built from TRBV11-2 and TRBJ2-1; D may match TRBD1 or TRBD2 (5 bases each). This clonotype originated in an adult with an advanced solid tumor such as melanoma, head and neck, liver or kidney cancer. The starting material was CD4+ or CD8+ T cells sorted from blood, obtained in a trial of the OX40 agonist ivuxolimab. Written as DNA, the CDR3 is TGTGCCAGCAGCTTAGAGAGGGGCAATGAGCAGTTCTTC. It specifies CASSLERGNEQFF.